One and the same sample provided the 26 T cell receptor beta chains below, sequenced in a study of beta chain features in type 1 diabetes. The study reverse transcribed the entire isolated RNA, so it sequenced expressed TCRB transcripts. Measured with immunoSEQ multiplex PCR; TCRdb has only the in-frame clones, and not every one. The sample lists around 250,000 clones, 25% to 30% occurring once. Sequencing input: central memory CD4+ T cells from blood. All receptors come from a young man in good health.

The gene calls are TRBV7-9 and TRBJ1-2; TRBD1 matches 7 bases. Trimming took 5 bases from V and 3 from J; bases not matched to a gene: 3. The CDR3 extends over 13 amino acids. The germline V gene has CDR1 SEHNR and CDR2 FQNEAQ (reference sequence). CDR3 protein: CASSPTGDYGYTF. The CDR3 coding sequence is TGTGCCAGCAGCCCAACAGGGGACTATGGCTACACCTTC. Using reference TRBV7-9 and TRBJ1-2 for the parts outside the CDR3, the full variable domain is DTGVSQNPRHKITKRGQNVTFRCDPISEHNRLYWYRQTLGQGPEFLTYFQNEAQLEKSRLLSDRFSAERPKGSFSTLEIQRTEQGDSAMYLCASSPTGDYGYTFGSGTRLTVV.

In this sample, this clone turned up a few times. The chain employs TRBV5-4 and TRBJ2-5; 9 nucleotides agree with TRBD1. Trimming cost V 3 bases and J 4 bases; bases outside gene matches: 7. The V gene's germline CDR1 is SGHNT and CDR2 YYREEE (reference sequence). There are 15 residues in the CDR3. Written as DNA, the CDR3 is TGTGCCAGCAGCTGGGGACAGGGAGGAAGAGAGACCCAGTACTTC. It specifies CASSWGQGGRETQYF.

This clone has a handful of counts. This chain connects TRBV2 to TRBJ1-2; a weak D match, TRBD1 (5 bases). The CDR3 consists of 12 residues. The germline gives CDR1 SNHLY, CDR2 FYNNEI. Trimming cost V 5 bases and J 8 bases, with 12 bases left between them. DNA for the CDR3: TGTGCCAGCAGTAGGGAGGGGCTCGGCTACACCTTC. Its protein product is CASSREGLGYTF.

The gene calls are TRBV25-1 and TRBJ2-2; a weak D match, TRBD2 (5 bases). CDR3 length: 14 amino acids. V lost 3 bases, J lost 9 bases, and 14 bases lay in between. CDR1 MGHDK and CDR2 SYGVNS come from the germline V gene. The CDR3 sequence: CASSDGGRERELFF. The CDR3 DNA reads TGTGCCAGCAGTGATGGCGGAAGGGAGCGGGAGCTGTTTTTT.

V gene TRBV2 combines with J gene TRBJ2-2; 9 nucleotides agree with TRBD2. J lost 3 bases, V lost 4 bases, and 3 bases had no gene match. The V gene's germline CDR1 is SNHLY and CDR2 FYNNEI. This CDR3 has 15 residues. CDR3 residues: CASSALAGHTGELFF. For the CDR3, the DNA is TGTGCCAGCAGTGCGCTAGCGGGGCACACCGGGGAGCTGTTTTTT.

The chain links TRBV7-9 to TRBJ1-1; TRBD1 matches at 7 bases. CDR1 is SEHNR and CDR2 is FQNEAQ in the germline V gene (reference sequence). This CDR3 has 13 amino acids. J gave up 11 bases and V 5 bases, and 11 bases lay outside the gene matches. The CDR3 is CASSNTQDREAFF. CDR3 bases: TGTGCCAGCAGCAACACCCAAGACAGGGAGGCTTTCTTT.

This clone came up many times. CDR3 region: CASRPLPPGELFF. The CDR3 DNA follows: TGTGCCAGCAGGCCCCTTCCCCCCGGGGAGCTGTTTTTT. The chain has TRBV7-6 and TRBJ2-2; unclear D gene. The V gene lost 6 bases and the J gene lost 6 bases, with 11 bases spanning the gap. Germline CDR1 and CDR2: SGHVS and FNYEAQ. The CDR3 has 13 residues.

This clone was detected only a few times. The chain employs TRBV9 and TRBJ2-7; D may correspond to TRBD1 or TRBD2 (5 bases each). Germline V gene data show CDR1 as SGDLS and CDR2 as YYNGEE. CDR3 length equals 13 residues. V was cut by 1 base and J by 5 bases, with 10 bases left in between. This CDR3 reads CASSVYVGDEQYF. The CDR3 DNA reads as TGTGCCAGCAGCGTATACGTGGGGGACGAGCAGTACTTC.

J is TRBJ2-1 and V is TRBV4-1; D gene ambiguous. This CDR3 region has 17 residues. Germline V lookup: CDR1 MGHRA, CDR2 YSYEKL. Trimming left V 3 bases short and J 0 bases short, with 15 bases between. CDR3 sequence (DNA): TGCGCCAGCAGCCACCACAGAGCTCGGAGCTCCTACAATGAGCAGTTCTTC. Amino acid sequence: CASSHHRARSSYNEQFF.

This clone was detected a few times. The rearrangement joins TRBV5-6 to TRBJ2-7; 10 positions match TRBD1. Germline V gives CDR1 SGHDT, CDR2 YYEEEE. CDR3 length equals 15 residues. V was clipped by 5 bases and J by 5 bases; unmatched bases: 10. DNA for the CDR3: TGTGCCAGCAGGAAACCGGGACAGGGGCCCCACGAGCAGTACTTC. Its translation: CASRKPGQGPHEQYF.

This clone was seen only a few times. The same CDR3 arises from other DNA sequences in this sample as well. The chain joins TRBV7-9 to TRBJ1-1; D not certain. Trimming stripped 0 bases from V and 1 base from J, with 6 bases between. The germline gives CDR1 SEHNR, CDR2 FQNEAQ (reference sequence). The CDR3 contains 14 residues. CDR3 nucleotides: TGTGCCAGCAGCTTAGCGCGGGGGAACACTGAAGCTTTCTTT. Protein product: CASSLARGNTEAFF.

The rearrangement joins TRBV7-9 to TRBJ2-1; 10 bases fit TRBD1. CDR1 and CDR2 (germline): SEHNR, FQNEAQ (reference sequence). The CDR3 consists of 15 residues. Unmatched junction bases numbered 9, after V lost 6 bases and J lost 7 bases. DNA of the CDR3: TGTGCCAGCAGGCTTAGAGGACAGGGGGAGAATGAGCAGTTCTTC. Translating it yields CASRLRGQGENEQFF.

This clone has just a few counts. The chain uses TRBV18 and TRBJ2-1; no firm D call. Germline V lookup: CDR1 KGHSH, CDR2 LQKENI. V was shortened by 0 bases and J by 5 bases, with 11 bases between the two germline ends. The CDR3 is 15 residues long. Here the CDR3 DNA reads TGTGCCAGCTCACCACCGTGGCGACGGGACAATGAGCAGTTCTTC. Translated, it gives CASSPPWRRDNEQFF.

This clone was found a few times. The chain uses TRBV7-2 and TRBJ2-7, with TRBD2 identical over 11 bases. The trim removed 5 bases at V and 3 bases at J, leaving 6 bases unmatched. The germline V gene has CDR1 SGHTA and CDR2 FQGNSA. The CDR3 contains 15 residues. CDR3 sequence: CASSNTGTSGYEQYF. CDR3 DNA sequence: TGTGCCAGCAGCAACACCGGGACTAGCGGCTACGAGCAGTACTTC.

The chain links TRBV29-1 to TRBJ2-1; the D gene is possibly TRBD2 (6 bases). Germline V gene data show CDR1 as SQVTM and CDR2 as ANQGSEA. Trimming stripped 3 bases from V and 1 base from J, with 16 bases between. This CDR3 is 16 amino acids long. The CDR3 nucleotides are TGCAGCGTTGAGGGTCGGGGAGGAGGGTCCTACAATGAGCAGTTCTTC. It encodes CSVEGRGGGSYNEQFF.

This clone was counted between two and nine times. V gene TRBV4-2 combines with J gene TRBJ2-1; no definite D call. Germline lookup yields CDR1 LGHNA and CDR2 YNFKEQ. CDR3 length: 15 amino acids. V shed 0 bases and J shed 1 base, with 7 bases lying between them. CDR3 DNA: TGTGCCAGCAGCCAAGATAAGGGTTCCTACAATGAGCAGTTCTTC. Amino acids: CASSQDKGSYNEQFF.

The J gene is TRBJ1-5, the V gene TRBV28, with D perhaps matching TRBD1 (6 bases). Germline V gene lookup returns CDR1 MDHEN and CDR2 SYDVKM. The V end was cut by 3 bases, the J end by 9 bases, with 18 bases between. This CDR3 region has 15 residues. CDR3 in amino acids: CASSFVGGGGRPQHF. The CDR3 coding sequence is TGTGCCAGCAGTTTCGTGGGCGGCGGGGGCAGGCCCCAGCATTTT.

The chain has TRBV29-1 and TRBJ1-2, with D perhaps TRBD1 (5 bases). Looked up from germline, CDR1 is SQVTM and CDR2 is ANQGSEA. There are 13 residues in the CDR3. With 4 bases removed from V and 2 bases from J, the gap between germline ends came to 11 bases. The CDR3 region has the DNA TGCAGCGTTGTCCAGGGACGGAACTATGGCTACACCTTC. It encodes CSVVQGRNYGYTF.

The chain uses TRBV29-1 and TRBJ2-3, with D perhaps matching TRBD1 (5 bases). Trimming took 3 bases from V and 4 from J, leaving 14 bases between them. This CDR3 is built from 14 residues. The germline V gene encodes CDR1 SQVTM and CDR2 ANQGSEA. The CDR3 nucleotides are TGCAGCGTTGATGGCAGGGCCCCCGCAGATACGCAGTATTTT. Amino acid sequence: CSVDGRAPADTQYF.

This clone was detected only a few times. This chain links TRBV30 with TRBJ1-2; 10 nucleotides line up with TRBD1. This CDR3 spans 15 amino acids. The germline V gene has CDR1 GTSNPN and CDR2 SVGIG (reference sequence). Unmatched junction bases numbered 9, after V lost 3 bases and J lost 5 bases. CDR3 sequence (DNA): TGTGCCTGGAGCCGAGGGACAGGGGTGGAATATGGCTACACCTTC. It encodes CAWSRGTGVEYGYTF.

V usage is TRBV10-2 and J usage is TRBJ2-5; 9 nucleotides agree with TRBD1. This CDR3 is built from 16 residues. The trim removed 6 bases at V and 4 bases at J, leaving 12 bases unmatched. CDR1 and CDR2 (germline): WSHSY, SAAADI. The DNA for the CDR3 is TGCGCCAGCAGCGGCCCTTTAGGACAGGGGAGAGAGACCCAGTACTTC. Its translation is CASSGPLGQGRETQYF.

The chain links TRBV4-1 to TRBJ2-1, with D maybe TRBD1 (5 bases). Per the germline V gene, CDR1 is MGHRA and CDR2 is YSYEKL. The V end lost 0 bases, the J end lost 8 bases, and 17 bases lay between the germline ends. The CDR3 runs to 16 residues. The CDR3 reads CASSQEEARVSDEQFF. In nucleotides, the CDR3 is TGCGCCAGCAGCCAAGAAGAGGCCAGGGTCTCGGATGAGCAGTTCTTC.

The sample holds many counts of this clone. The V and J genes are TRBV18 and TRBJ2-7; D gene uncertain. CDR3 length: 12 amino acids. V lost 6 bases and J 3 bases, leaving 9 bases between the germline ends. Germline values: CDR1 KGHSH, CDR2 LQKENI. This CDR3 reads CASSATSYEQYF. CDR3 nucleotides: TGTGCCAGCTCGGCCACGAGCTACGAGCAGTACTTC.

This clone was detected once. This sequence joins TRBV28 and TRBJ2-5, with D possibly called TRBD1 or TRBD2 (6 bases each). This CDR3 has 13 amino acids. CDR1 and CDR2 (germline): MDHEN, SYDVKM. The V and J ends lost 6 bases and 6 bases respectively, with 14 bases between them. In nucleotides, the CDR3 is TGTGCCAGCAGAGGAGGGGGATTGAAGACCCAGTACTTC. Protein product: CASRGGGLKTQYF.

This clone has only a few counts. This chain joins TRBV25-1 and TRBJ2-7; D possibly corresponds to TRBD2 (6 bases). The V gene's germline CDR1 is MGHDK and CDR2 SYGVNS. This CDR3 has 13 amino acids. The V and J ends lost 6 bases and 1 base respectively, with 10 bases between them. CDR3 coding DNA: TGTGCCAGCAGGTCGGAGGGGTCCTACGAGCAGTACTTC. Encoded protein: CASRSEGSYEQYF.

The V call is TRBV19, the J call TRBJ1-5; TRBD1 matches 9 bases. Losses at the gene ends were 4 bases for V and 4 bases for J; bases not matched to a gene: 5. CDR3 size: 15 residues. The V gene's germline CDR1 is LNHDA and CDR2 SQIVND (reference sequence). CDR3 residues: CASSTWDRENQPQHF. The CDR3 DNA reads TGTGCCAGTAGTACCTGGGACAGGGAAAATCAGCCCCAGCATTTT.